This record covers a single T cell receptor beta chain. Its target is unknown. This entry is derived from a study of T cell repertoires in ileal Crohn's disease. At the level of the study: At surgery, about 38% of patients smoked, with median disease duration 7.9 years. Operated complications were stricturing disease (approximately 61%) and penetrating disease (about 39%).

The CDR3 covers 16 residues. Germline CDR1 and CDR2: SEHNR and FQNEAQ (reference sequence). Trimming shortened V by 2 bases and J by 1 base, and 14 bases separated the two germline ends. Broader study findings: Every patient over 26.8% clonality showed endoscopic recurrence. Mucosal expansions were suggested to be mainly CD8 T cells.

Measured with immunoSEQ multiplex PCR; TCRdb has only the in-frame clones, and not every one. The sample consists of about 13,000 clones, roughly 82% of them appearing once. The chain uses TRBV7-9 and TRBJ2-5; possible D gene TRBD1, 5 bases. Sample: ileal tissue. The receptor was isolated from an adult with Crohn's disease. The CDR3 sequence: CASSLRAGPIQETQYF. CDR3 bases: TGTGCCAGCAGCTTAAGGGCAGGGCCAATCCAAGAGACCCAGTACTTC.